This entry lists 19 T cell receptor beta chains sequenced from one sample in a study of T cell changes during pregnancy in multiple sclerosis. Clones were sequenced by immunoSEQ multiplex PCR, and TCRdb holds only the in-frame ones, with some missing. The data show 45,000 to 60,000 clones, 91% seen once. The sample was peripheral blood, taken after pregnancy. All receptors come from a female donor in good health, enrolled as a control in a pregnancy study.

V and J are TRBV23-1 and TRBJ1-5, with D possibly being TRBD1 (6 bases). TRBV23-1 is known as an ORF, though its function is uncertain. This CDR3 is built from 14 residues. The ends were cut back, 8 bases at V and 2 bases at J, with 13 bases in the middle. The CDR3 protein is CASGGRAGNQPQHF. The CDR3 nucleotides read TGCGCCAGCGGGGGCAGGGCTGGCAATCAGCCCCAGCATTTT.

Here the CDR3 DNA reads TGTGCCACCGAAACAGGGGGAGGGGTTCAGCCCCAGCATTTT. It is translated as CATETGGGVQPQHF. The chain uses TRBV28 and TRBJ1-5, with TRBD1 matching over 8 bases. J was trimmed by 6 bases and V by 10 bases; bases with no gene match: 11. The V gene's germline CDR1 is MDHEN and CDR2 SYDVKM. The CDR3 extends over 14 amino acids.

V and J are TRBV5-6 and TRBJ1-5; D gene unclear. V was clipped by 2 bases and J by 3 bases, with 9 bases between them. Germline V gives CDR1 SGHDT, CDR2 YYEEEE. The CDR3 runs to 14 residues. The CDR3 reads CASSFRAYNQPQHF. CDR3 nucleotide sequence: TGTGCCAGCAGCTTCCGAGCCTACAATCAGCCCCAGCATTTT.

This chain links TRBV5-4 with TRBJ2-5, with 14 positions matching TRBD2. The CDR3 is 17 amino acids. V was clipped by 5 bases and J by 2 bases; unmatched bases: 8. Germline V gene data show CDR1 as SGHNT and CDR2 as YYREEE (reference sequence). The CDR3 coding sequence is TGTGCCAGCAGGAAGGGACTAGCGGGGGAATCTCAAGAGACCCAGTACTTC. Its translation: CASRKGLAGESQETQYF. The full variable domain, its missing parts supplied by reference TRBV5-4 and TRBJ2-5, is ETGVTQSPTHLIKTRGQQVTLRCSSQSGHNTVSWYQQALGQGPQFIFQYYREEENGRGNFPPRFSGLQFPNYSSELNVNALELDDSALYLCASRKGLAGESQETQYFGPGTRLLVL.

The rearrangement links TRBV10-2 to TRBJ1-2; 7 bases match TRBD1. This CDR3 comprises 13 residues. The germline V gene encodes CDR1 WSHSY and CDR2 SAAADI. Losses at the gene ends were 10 bases for V and 2 bases for J; bases not matched to a gene: 7. CDR3 in amino acids: CATRLTGNYGYTF. CDR3 DNA sequence: TGCGCCACCAGACTGACAGGGAACTATGGCTACACCTTC.

CDR3 in amino acids: CASSAPVVGGGAYNEQFF. The CDR3 region has the DNA TGTGCCAGCAGCGCCCCCGTGGTGGGCGGGGGGGCCTACAATGAGCAGTTCTTC. The chain recombines TRBV9 with TRBJ2-1; 9 bases line up with TRBD2. CDR3 length equals 18 residues. The V gene's germline CDR1 is SGDLS and CDR2 YYNGEE. The V segment lost 3 bases and the J segment 2 bases; nucleotides outside the gene matches: 12. Looking up the rest from reference TRBV9 and TRBJ2-1 gives the full variable domain: DSGVTQTPKHLITATGQRVTLRCSPRSGDLSVYWYQQSLDQGLQFLIQYYNGEERAKGNILERFSAQQFPDLHSELNLSSLELGDSALYFCASSAPVVGGGAYNEQFFGPGTRLTVL.

The genes are TRBV29-1 and TRBJ2-1; D is ambiguous. The CDR3 consists of 10 residues. CDR1 and CDR2 from the germline V gene are SQVTM and ANQGSEA. Trimming removed 5 bases from V and 5 bases from J, with 4 bases in between. The CDR3 protein is CSVRDNEQFF. DNA for the CDR3: TGCAGCGTTCGAGACAATGAGCAGTTCTTC.

The rearrangement links TRBV15 to TRBJ1-2; D is unresolved. The CDR3 length is 13 residues. V was cut by 0 bases and J by 8 bases, with 10 bases left in between. The germline gives CDR1 LNHNV, CDR2 YYDKDF (reference sequence). In DNA form, the CDR3 reads TGTGCCACCAGCAGAGATCGAGCCGTCGGCTACACCTTC. Translating gives CATSRDRAVGYTF.

The chain recombines TRBV19 with TRBJ2-2, with 10 positions matching TRBD1. The CDR3 has 16 residues. V shed 4 bases and J 5 bases; nucleotides not matched to a gene: 7. Germline V gene data show CDR1 as LNHDA and CDR2 as SQIVND (reference sequence). The CDR3: CASSTDRGRGTGELFF. The CDR3 DNA is TGTGCCAGTAGTACAGACAGGGGGCGCGGGACCGGGGAGCTGTTTTTT.

This sequence joins TRBV5-1 and TRBJ2-7; TRBD2 is a possible D gene (6 bases). V lost 7 bases to trimming and J lost 1 base, with 15 bases between them. Germline V gene lookup returns CDR1 SGHRS and CDR2 YFSETQ. This CDR3 spans 14 amino acids. CDR3 sequence: CASATGDTSYEQYF. The CDR3, as DNA: TGCGCCAGCGCAACGGGAGACACGTCCTACGAGCAGTACTTC.

This clone was found once. The chain joins TRBV10-3 to TRBJ2-7; TRBD2 is a possible D gene (6 bases). Trimming left V 1 base short and J 2 bases short, with 12 bases between. From germline, CDR1 is ENHRY and CDR2 SYGVKD. The CDR3 is 15 amino acids. In DNA, the CDR3 is TGTGCCATCAGTGAGTTGGGGACTTCAACCTACGAGCAGTACTTC. This gives the protein CAISELGTSTYEQYF.

The chain recombines TRBV11-2 with TRBJ2-3; D not resolved. V gave up 3 bases and J gave up 3 bases, with 4 bases separating them. This CDR3 is 12 amino acids long. Germline CDR1 and CDR2: SGHAT and FQNNGV. The CDR3 nucleotides read TGTGCCAGCAGCTTTCGTACAGATACGCAGTATTTT. Amino acid sequence: CASSFRTDTQYF.

The genes are TRBV15 and TRBJ2-3, with a weak D call TRBD2 (5 bases). Looked up from germline, CDR1 is LNHNV and CDR2 is YYDKDF (reference sequence). The CDR3 totals 15 residues. Trimming took 1 base from V and 0 from J, leaving 8 bases between them. The CDR3 region has the DNA TGTGCCACCAGCAGAGGGGCGGGTAGCACAGATACGCAGTATTTT. Protein product: CATSRGAGSTDTQYF.

The chain carries TRBV27 and TRBJ1-1, with no clear D. The CDR3 loop spans 14 amino acids. V dropped 2 bases and J dropped 3 bases, with 10 bases sitting between them. The germline gives CDR1 MNHEY, CDR2 SMNVEV (reference sequence). The CDR3: CASSLRYRDTEAFF. Here the CDR3 DNA reads TGTGCCAGCAGTTTACGGTACAGAGACACTGAAGCTTTCTTT.

CDR3 DNA sequence: TGCGCCAGCCCGAGATCTTCCCTCTACGAGCAGTACTTC. As protein: CASPRSSLYEQYF. V gene TRBV5-1 combines with J gene TRBJ2-7; D is uncertain. Trimming left V 7 bases short and J 3 bases short, with 14 bases between. CDR1 and CDR2 (germline): SGHRS, YFSETQ. This CDR3 region has 13 residues.

The gene calls are TRBV6-6 and TRBJ1-2; TRBD1 matches at 9 bases. The CDR3 consists of 14 residues. Germline CDR1 MNHNY, CDR2 SVGAGI (reference sequence). After removal of 10 bases from V and 8 bases from J, the junction contained 14 bases not matched to a gene. The CDR3 sequence: CANRSKQGAGGYTF. Written as DNA, the CDR3 is TGTGCCAACAGGAGTAAACAGGGGGCGGGAGGCTACACCTTC.

This sequence joins TRBV19 and TRBJ2-7, with D perhaps matching TRBD2 (6 bases). There are 13 residues in the CDR3. Germline V lookup: CDR1 LNHDA, CDR2 SQIVND (reference sequence). V was trimmed by 5 bases and J by 7 bases, leaving 15 bases between them. CDR3 loop: CASSSIPGREQYF. The CDR3 region has the DNA TGTGCCAGTAGTTCTATCCCTGGGAGGGAGCAGTACTTC.

V and J are TRBV19 and TRBJ2-4; TRBD1 might be the D (6 bases). Per germline, CDR1 LNHDA and CDR2 SQIVND (reference sequence). V lost 1 base and J 0 bases, leaving 13 bases between the germline ends. This CDR3 has 17 amino acids. CDR3 residues: CASSIGGTLIAKNIQYF. DNA for the CDR3: TGTGCCAGTAGTATAGGTGGGACACTAATAGCCAAAAACATTCAGTACTTC.

V usage is TRBV9 and J usage is TRBJ1-1, with D hard to call. This CDR3 has 15 residues. Germline CDR1 and CDR2: SGDLS and YYNGEE. V was pared by 0 bases and J by 0 bases, with 9 bases between. The DNA for the CDR3 is TGTGCCAGCAGCGTAGCTTCGGGATTGAACACTGAAGCTTTCTTT. Encoded protein: CASSVASGLNTEAFF.